Below are 26 T cell receptor beta chains sequenced from a single sample in a study of regulatory T cells in long-lasting Graves disease. Time point given: newly diagnosed GD, antithyroid drugs for less than 3 months. The authors made the TCR library using RNA they extracted from PBMCs. TCR beta libraries were built with iRepertoire HTBI primers and Arm-PCR of CDR3 regions. TCRdb reanalysed the multiplex PCR reads using MiXCR and keeps one entry per CDR3 protein. The sample has about 540,000 distinct CDR3 sequences, around an eighth seen once. The same specimen was also included in a second study, on T cells in Graves' hyperthyroidism and ophthalmopathy.

The sample was peripheral blood mononuclear cells (PBMCs), taken at new diagnosis, from a patient treated with antithyroid drugs. All receptors derive from a man aged 25-40 years with Graves disease.

J is TRBJ2-7 and V is TRBV28, with 10 nucleotides matching TRBD1. Germline V gene data show CDR1 as MDHEN and CDR2 as SYDVKM. J was trimmed by 10 bases and V by 6 bases; bases with no gene match: 9. This CDR3 comprises 13 residues. DNA for the CDR3: TGTGCCAGCAGCACCCTAGACAGGGGGCAACAGTACTTC. It encodes CASSTLDRGQQYF.

V usage is TRBV25-1 and J usage is TRBJ1-3; D is possibly TRBD1 (5 bases). Germline V gene sequence: CDR1 MGHDK, CDR2 SYGVNS. Trimming took 4 bases from V and 0 from J, leaving 16 bases between them. The CDR3 spans 17 residues. In DNA form, the CDR3 reads TGTGCCAGCAGTGCCGTACGGGGCTTAGGCTCTGGAAACACCATATATTTT. The encoded protein is CASSAVRGLGSGNTIYF. The whole variable domain, filled in from reference TRBV25-1 and TRBJ1-3, reads EADIYQTPRYLVIGTGKKITLECSQTMGHDKMYWYQQDPGMELHLIHYSYGVNSTEKGDLSSESTVSRIRTEHFPLTLESARPSHTSQYLCASSAVRGLGSGNTIYFGEGSWLTVV.

This clonotype has a handful of counts. This chain uses TRBV29-1 with TRBJ2-5, with 9 positions matching TRBD2. V lost 6 bases and J lost 5; bases outside the gene matches: 10. CDR1 SQVTM and CDR2 ANQGSEA come from the germline V gene. The CDR3 is 14 residues long. In DNA form, the CDR3 reads TGCAGCGTCCCGCGCGGTAGCGGGAGCGAGACCCAGTACTTC. As protein: CSVPRGSGSETQYF.

This rearrangement joins TRBV6-1 to TRBJ2-1; TRBD2 is a possible D gene (5 bases). Germline CDR1 and CDR2: MNHNS and SASEGT. CDR3 length: 11 residues. V dropped 7 bases and J dropped 10 bases, with 11 bases sitting between them. CDR3 in amino acids: CASKRDREQFF. As DNA, the CDR3 is TGTGCCAGCAAGAGGGATAGGGAGCAGTTCTTC.

This clonotype was detected ten times or more. The J gene is TRBJ1-6, the V gene TRBV2, with D maybe TRBD1 (5 bases). V lost 6 bases, J lost 5 bases, and 5 bases lay in between. This CDR3 is built from 12 residues. Germline CDR1 SNHLY, CDR2 FYNNEI. The CDR3 bases are TGTGCCAGCAGGACAGATAATTCACCCCTCCACTTT. Protein: CASRTDNSPLHF.

There are many counts of this clonotype. This chain links TRBV28 with TRBJ2-6; D remains ambiguous. Germline V gene sequence: CDR1 MDHEN, CDR2 SYDVKM. Trimming cost V 6 bases and J 0 bases, with 9 bases left between them. The CDR3 is made up of 15 amino acids. CDR3 region: CASRPLYSGANVLTF. Written as DNA, the CDR3 is TGTGCCAGCAGGCCCCTTTACTCTGGGGCCAACGTCCTGACTTTC.

Turning to this clonotype: Lacking the conserved final phenylalanine or tryptophan, this CDR3 likely reflects a read error. The rearrangement joins TRBV5-1 to TRBJ1-1; D gene unclear. Trimming removed 2 bases from V and 2 bases from J, with 10 bases in between. Per germline, CDR1 SGHRS and CDR2 YFSETQ. This CDR3 contains 14 residues. The CDR3, as DNA: TGCGCCAGCAGCTTTAAGACTCGAAACACTGAAGCTTTCCTT. Translation gives CASSFKTRNTEAFL.

There are many counts of this clonotype. This rearrangement joins TRBV6-5 to TRBJ2-2, with a weak D call TRBD2 (6 bases). CDR3 size: 19 residues. Per the germline V gene, CDR1 is MNHEY and CDR2 is SVGAGI. Trimming pared 0 bases from V and 4 bases from J, leaving 21 bases between. Here the CDR3 reads CASSYSGWRDTVVTGELFF. The CDR3 DNA sequence: TGTGCCAGCAGTTACTCGGGATGGCGGGATACGGTGGTCACCGGGGAGCTGTTTTTT.

This clonotype was observed at least ten times. The rearrangement uses TRBV3-1 and TRBJ2-3, with 8 nucleotides matching TRBD2. Germline CDR1 and CDR2: LGHDT and YNNKEL (reference sequence). The CDR3 is 14 residues long. V was clipped by 5 bases and J by 3 bases; unmatched bases: 4. The CDR3 reads CASSSAGVTDTQYF. In DNA, the CDR3 is TGTGCCAGCAGCTCAGCGGGAGTAACAGATACGCAGTATTTT.

This clonotype appeared many times. The chain combines TRBV6-1 with TRBJ2-1; 12 bases line up with TRBD2. The germline CDR1 and CDR2 sequences are MNHNS and SASEGT. The CDR3 consists of 16 residues. The V and J ends lost 5 bases and 5 bases, in that order; junction bases with no gene match: 7. The CDR3 here is CASSPGTSGFDNEQFF. In DNA, the CDR3 is TGTGCCAGCAGTCCTGGGACTAGCGGGTTCGACAATGAGCAGTTCTTC.

At least ten counts were recorded for this clonotype. The chain is built from TRBV27 and TRBJ2-3; D gene uncertain. Trimming pared 7 bases from V and 6 bases from J, leaving 14 bases between. The CDR3 length is 13 residues. From germline, CDR1 is MNHEY and CDR2 SMNVEV (reference sequence). The CDR3 nucleotides read TGTGCCAGCAACTGGGCCGGATCGGATACGCAGTATTTT. It specifies CASNWAGSDTQYF.

The chain is built from TRBV4-1 and TRBJ2-2; no clear D. This CDR3 has 13 residues. The germline V and J ends were trimmed by 4 bases and 5 bases, with 8 bases remaining between them. Germline-derived CDR1 and CDR2 are MGHRA and YSYEKL. CDR3 loop: CASSRTLTGELFF. The CDR3 coding sequence is TGCGCCAGCAGCCGCACGCTAACCGGGGAGCTGTTTTTT.

This clonotype was seen at least ten times. CDR3 protein: CSARGDGPGRETQYF. The CDR3 DNA sequence: TGCAGTGCTAGAGGAGACGGGCCGGGACGCGAGACCCAGTACTTC. The chain combines TRBV20-1 with TRBJ2-5; D might be TRBD1 or TRBD2, each matching 5 bases. Trimming removed 1 base at V and 5 bases at J, with 17 bases between. CDR3 size: 15 residues. The germline V gene encodes CDR1 DFQATT and CDR2 SNEGSKA (reference sequence).

The rearrangement uses TRBV3-1 and TRBJ2-1, with 9 bases that match TRBD2. V gave up 2 bases and J gave up 3 bases; unmatched junction bases: 5. Germline V gives CDR1 LGHDT, CDR2 YNNKEL (reference sequence). CDR3 size: 16 residues. CDR3 sequence reads: CASSQFRLAVYNEQFF. CDR3 sequence (DNA): TGTGCCAGCAGCCAATTTAGACTAGCGGTCTACAATGAGCAGTTCTTC.

This clonotype was detected many times. The genes are TRBV29-1 and TRBJ2-2, with 8 bases that match TRBD2. Germline V gene data show CDR1 as SQVTM and CDR2 as ANQGSEA. J lost 6 bases, V lost 6 bases, and 3 bases had no gene match. This CDR3 has 12 residues. CDR3: CSVGLVSGELFF. The DNA of the CDR3 is TGCAGCGTGGGACTAGTATCCGGGGAGCTGTTTTTT.

This clonotype has only a few counts. The chain recombines TRBV2 with TRBJ2-7; D may match TRBD1 or TRBD2 (5 bases each). The CDR3 is 13 residues long. Germline V lookup: CDR1 SNHLY, CDR2 FYNNEI. The germline V and J ends were trimmed by 11 bases and 3 bases, with 17 bases remaining between them. The CDR3 bases are TGTGCCGGACACGCGAGGGCTGACTACGAGCAGTACTTC. Residues: CAGHARADYEQYF.

This clonotype showed up many times. The gene calls are TRBV9 and TRBJ2-1; 9 bases match TRBD2. Germline CDR1 and CDR2: SGDLS and YYNGEE. The junction had 7 bases not matched to a gene; V was cut back by 5 bases and J by 4 bases. There are 15 residues in the CDR3. This CDR3 is CASSTPSGMYNEQFF. The DNA for the CDR3 is TGTGCCAGCAGTACCCCTAGCGGGATGTACAATGAGCAGTTCTTC.

The chain is built from TRBV4-1 and TRBJ1-5; D is possibly TRBD1 (6 bases). The CDR3 is 15 residues long. V shed 1 base and J shed 0 bases, with 7 bases lying between them. Germline V lookup: CDR1 MGHRA, CDR2 YSYEKL. The CDR3 DNA follows: TGCGCCAGCAGCCAAGCCAGGGGTAGCAATCAGCCCCAGCATTTT. It encodes CASSQARGSNQPQHF.

The genes are TRBV7-6 and TRBJ2-1; D could derive from TRBD1 or TRBD2 (5 bases each). The CDR3 extends over 16 amino acids. V lost 6 bases and J 0 bases, leaving 15 bases between the germline ends. The germline gives CDR1 SGHVS, CDR2 FNYEAQ. The CDR3 DNA reads TGTGCCAGCAGAATGCCGGGACGAAGCTCCTACAATGAGCAGTTCTTC. Protein sequence: CASRMPGRSSYNEQFF. The variable domain in full, with the rest retrieved from reference TRBV7-6 and TRBJ2-1, is GAGVSQSPRYKVTKRGQDVALRCDPISGHVSLYWYRQALGQGPEFLTYFNYEAQQDKSGLPNDRFSAERPEGSISTLTIQRTEQRDSAMYRCASRMPGRSSYNEQFFGPGTRLTVL.

The sample holds many counts of this clonotype. The DNA of the CDR3 is TGTGCCAGCAGCTTGGAGGCAATCGGGGAGCTGTTTTTT. Encoded protein: CASSLEAIGELFF. This rearrangement joins TRBV5-5 to TRBJ2-2, with unresolved D. Germline V gene data show CDR1 as SGHKS and CDR2 as YYEKEE (reference sequence). Trimming stripped 0 bases from V and 7 bases from J, with 7 bases between. CDR3 size: 13 residues.

This clonotype was counted ten times or more. The chain joins TRBV27 to TRBJ2-2, with 11 bases that match TRBD2. The CDR3 extends over 16 amino acids. CDR1 MNHEY and CDR2 SMNVEV come from the germline V gene (reference sequence). The V segment lost 5 bases and the J segment 6 bases; nucleotides outside the gene matches: 8. The CDR3 is CASSPPGLAVPGELFF. CDR3 DNA sequence: TGTGCCAGCAGTCCACCGGGACTAGCGGTCCCCGGGGAGCTGTTTTTT.

At least ten counts were recorded for this clonotype. This chain uses TRBV27 with TRBJ2-1, with D possibly being TRBD2 (6 bases). The V and J ends lost 6 bases and 5 bases respectively, with 11 bases between them. This CDR3 is built from 13 residues. The V gene's germline CDR1 is MNHEY and CDR2 SMNVEV (reference sequence). The CDR3 spells CASRLTGDNEQFF. The CDR3, as DNA: TGTGCCAGCAGACTAACGGGGGACAATGAGCAGTTCTTC.

The V gene is TRBV5-1, the J gene TRBJ2-1; maybe TRBD1 (6 bases). Germline loops: CDR1 SGHRS, CDR2 YFSETQ. The CDR3 is 18 amino acids. With 5 bases removed from V and 6 bases from J, the gap between germline ends came to 27 bases. The CDR3 loop reads CASSPGTPGRGWSNEQFF. The CDR3 DNA reads as TGCGCCAGCAGTCCCGGGACCCCAGGCAGGGGTTGGTCCAATGAGCAGTTCTTC. Full variable domain (rest looked up from reference TRBV5-1 and TRBJ2-1): KAGVTQTPRYLIKTRGQQVTLSCSPISGHRSVSWYQQTPGQGLQFLFEYFSETQRNKGNFPGRFSGRQFSNSRSEMNVSTLELGDSALYLCASSPGTPGRGWSNEQFFGPGTRLTVL.

This clonotype came up many times. The chain uses TRBV12-3 or TRBV12-4 and TRBJ1-2; D remains unclear. This CDR3 is built from 13 residues. V lost 7 bases to trimming and J lost 4 bases, with 13 bases between them. The CDR3 loop reads CASTAEVFYGYTF. In DNA, the CDR3 is TGTGCCAGCACCGCTGAGGTCTTCTATGGCTACACCTTC.

This clonotype showed up just a few times. The genes are TRBV29-1 and TRBJ2-6; 8 positions match TRBD1. The CDR3 spans 16 residues. J was trimmed by 0 bases and V by 4 bases; bases with no gene match: 5. Germline V gene sequence: CDR1 SQVTM, CDR2 ANQGSEA. The CDR3 bases are TGCAGCGTTGGGGGGACAGGATTCTCTGGGGCCAACGTCCTGACTTTC. It translates to CSVGGTGFSGANVLTF.

This clonotype was seen at least ten times. The rearrangement uses TRBV2 and TRBJ2-1; a possible D gene is TRBD1 (5 bases). The V gene lost 6 bases and the J gene lost 14 bases, with 17 bases spanning the gap. Germline V lookup: CDR1 SNHLY, CDR2 FYNNEI. This CDR3 has 12 residues. Written as DNA, the CDR3 is TGTGCCAGCAGACAATGGACAAACGAGGAGTTCTTC. Residues: CASRQWTNEEFF. The full variable domain, its missing parts supplied by reference TRBV2 and TRBJ2-1, is EPEVTQTPSHQVTQMGQEVILRCVPISNHLYFYWYRQILGQKVEFLVSFYNNEISEKSEIFDDQFSVERPDGSNFTLKIRSTKLEDSAMYFCASRQWTNEEFFGPGTRLTVL.